The 18 T cell receptor beta chains below come from one sample, sequenced in a study of spatial heterogeneity in lung cancer. The time point is: sample taken at primary tumor resection. From tumor, nontumor lung or frozen PBMC, whole RNA was taken unsorted for sequencing. Using its own MiXCR run on the 5' RACE reads, TCRdb lists one record per CDR3 protein. In the table there are tens of thousands of distinct CDR3 sequences, over 9.5% of which are singletons. The material was PBMCs, obtained at surgery. The receptors derive from a male donor with early-stage non-small cell lung cancer.

The CDR3 protein is CASSYQGGLNQPQHF. The CDR3 DNA follows: TGTGCCAGCAGCTACCAAGGTGGCCTCAATCAGCCCCAGCATTTT. The chain has TRBV7-2 and TRBJ1-5; the D is unclear. The CDR3 is made up of 15 amino acids. V lost 4 bases and J 3 bases, leaving 13 bases between the germline ends. From germline, CDR1 is SGHTA and CDR2 FQGNSA.

In this sample, this clonotype turned up once. The chain employs TRBV6-2 or TRBV6-3 and TRBJ2-7, with a tentative D call TRBD1 (6 bases). V shed 6 bases and J shed 0 bases, with 15 bases lying between them. The CDR3 extends over 15 amino acids. Germline V gene data show CDR1 as MNHEY and CDR2 as SVGEGT. The DNA for the CDR3 is TGTGCCAGCAGACCCCAGACAGGTTACTCCTACGAGCAGTACTTC. Amino acids: CASRPQTGYSYEQYF.

This chain connects TRBV7-2 to TRBJ2-3, with D possibly being TRBD1 (6 bases). Germline loops: CDR1 SGHTA, CDR2 FQGNSA. The CDR3 is 13 amino acids. Trimming removed 6 bases at V and 4 bases at J, with 11 bases between. DNA for the CDR3: TGTGCCAGCAGTATCAGGGGCGCAGATACGCAGTATTTT. This gives the protein CASSIRGADTQYF.

The chain joins TRBV28 to TRBJ1-2; 7 bases map to TRBD1. Germline assignment: CDR1 MDHEN and CDR2 SYDVKM. The CDR3 runs 16 residues. V shed 0 bases and J 7 bases; nucleotides not matched to a gene: 11. CDR3 in DNA: TGTGCCAGCAGTTTATGCCTCTCCGACAGGGTCTGTGGCTACACCTTC. Amino acids: CASSLCLSDRVCGYTF.

In this sample, this clonotype turned up many times. The genes are TRBV4-2 and TRBJ2-1, with no clear D. This CDR3 has 14 residues. The V gene's germline CDR1 is LGHNA and CDR2 YNFKEQ. V was cut by 6 bases and J by 0 bases, with 9 bases left in between. DNA of the CDR3: TGTGCCAGCAGTCCCCAAAGCTCCTACAATGAGCAGTTCTTC. Protein sequence: CASSPQSSYNEQFF.

The J gene is TRBJ1-2, the V gene TRBV24-1; D not resolved. Germline lookup yields CDR1 KGHDR and CDR2 SFDVKD. The CDR3 is made up of 13 amino acids. Trimming shortened V by 2 bases and J by 8 bases, and 11 bases separated the two germline ends. The CDR3: CATSDSRGDGYTF. CDR3 nucleotides: TGTGCCACCAGTGATTCCAGAGGTGACGGCTACACCTTC.

J is TRBJ1-6 and V is TRBV5-1; the match to TRBD1 covers 8 bases. Trimming cost V 1 base and J 8 bases; bases outside gene matches: 8. Germline loops: CDR1 SGHRS, CDR2 YFSETQ. The CDR3 spans 16 residues. The CDR3 is CASSLTGQGADSPLHF. DNA for the CDR3: TGCGCCAGCAGCTTGACCGGACAGGGAGCCGATTCACCCCTCCACTTT.

V and J are TRBV20-1 and TRBJ2-7, with 12 bases that match TRBD1. V dropped 0 bases and J dropped 0; count of bases not matched to a gene: 3. The length of the CDR3 is 16 residues. The V gene's germline CDR1 is DFQATT and CDR2 SNEGSKA (reference sequence). In nucleotides, the CDR3 is TGCAGTGCTAGAGACGCGGGACAGGGGGCCTCCTACGAGCAGTACTTC. Amino acids: CSARDAGQGASYEQYF.

The genes are TRBV12-3 or TRBV12-4 and TRBJ2-5; D gene ambiguous. The CDR3 covers 14 residues. V was trimmed by 0 bases and J by 1 base, leaving 6 bases between them. The CDR3 DNA reads as TGTGCCAGCAGTTTAGCACGCAGCCAAGAGACCCAGTACTTC. Translation gives CASSLARSQETQYF.

In its sample, this clonotype was seen many times. This chain joins TRBV5-1 and TRBJ1-2; 10 bases line up with TRBD1. CDR1 and CDR2 (germline): SGHRS, YFSETQ. The CDR3 extends over 15 amino acids. V lost 5 bases, J lost 3 bases, and 7 bases stayed unmatched. CDR3 sequence reads: CASRPGTGEYYGYTF. For the CDR3, the DNA is TGCGCCAGCAGGCCCGGGACAGGGGAATACTATGGCTACACCTTC.

This clonotype was detected ten times or more. Germline and junction disagree at one end, which may indicate a read error. The chain joins TRBV18 to TRBJ2-3; no firm D call. The length of the CDR3 is 10 residues. Germline V gene sequence: CDR1 KGHSH, CDR2 LQKENI. In DNA, the CDR3 is TGTGCCAGCTCACCACCGGGGATTATTTTT. Its protein product is CASSPPGIIF.

This clonotype has just a few counts. The chain carries TRBV7-3 and TRBJ2-1; TRBD1 matches at 7 bases. The CDR3 extends over 13 amino acids. Germline V gene sequence: CDR1 SGHTA, CDR2 FQGTGA. V lost 5 bases to trimming and J lost 7 bases; unmatched junction nucleotides: 5. The CDR3 nucleotides are TGTGCCAGCAGCGTCGACAGGGAGAATGAGCAGTTCTTC. It specifies CASSVDRENEQFF.

This clonotype was found a few times. The V and J genes are TRBV9 and TRBJ2-3, with TRBD1 matching 9 bases. CDR1 is SGDLS, CDR2 YYNGEE, per germline. The V and J ends lost 4 bases and 6 bases, in that order; junction bases with no gene match: 12. The CDR3 extends over 16 amino acids. CDR3 sequence reads: CASSPDLGTGTDTQYF. CDR3 bases: TGTGCCAGCAGCCCGGATTTGGGGACAGGGACGGATACGCAGTATTTT.

This chain links TRBV5-1 with TRBJ2-5; 9 bases fit TRBD1. The germline V gene encodes CDR1 SGHRS and CDR2 YFSETQ. Trimming cost V 0 bases and J 3 bases; bases outside gene matches: 12. CDR3 length: 18 residues. The CDR3 DNA reads as TGCGCCAGCAGCTTGGCCGGCTTACCAGGACAGGGGAAAGAGACCCAGTACTTC. It is translated as CASSLAGLPGQGKETQYF.

This chain uses TRBV12-3 or TRBV12-4 with TRBJ1-5, with D possibly TRBD1 on 6 matching bases. The ends were cut back, 6 bases at V and 5 bases at J, with 11 bases in the middle. This CDR3 contains 13 residues. The CDR3 loop is CASSRQEDQPQHF. CDR3 sequence (DNA): TGTGCCAGCAGCCGACAGGAAGATCAGCCCCAGCATTTT.

V gene TRBV5-1 combines with J gene TRBJ2-1; 7 bases agree with TRBD2. The trim removed 7 bases at V and 6 bases at J, leaving 10 bases unmatched. CDR3 size: 14 residues. CDR1 SGHRS and CDR2 YFSETQ come from the germline V gene. The CDR3 bases are TGCGCCAGCCGGGCGGCGGGAGATCCCAATGAGCAGTTCTTC. Its protein is CASRAAGDPNEQFF. Full variable domain (outside the CDR3, taken from reference TRBV5-1 and TRBJ2-1): KAGVTQTPRYLIKTRGQQVTLSCSPISGHRSVSWYQQTPGQGLQFLFEYFSETQRNKGNFPGRFSGRQFSNSRSEMNVSTLELGDSALYLCASRAAGDPNEQFFGPGTRLTVL.

This clonotype was counted only a few times. The chain joins TRBV5-8 to TRBJ2-7; perhaps TRBD1 as D (6 bases). Between the trimmed V and J ends, which lost 4 bases and 5 bases, there was a span of 19 bases. This CDR3 has 15 residues. Per germline, CDR1 SGHTS and CDR2 YDEGEE. The CDR3 loop is CASSPLGARNHEQYF. CDR3 in DNA: TGTGCCAGCAGCCCGTTGGGGGCGCGAAACCACGAGCAGTACTTC. The variable domain in full, completed from reference TRBV5-8 and TRBJ2-7, reads EAGVTQSPTHLIKTRGQQATLRCSPISGHTSVYWYQQALGLGLQFLLWYDEGEERNRGNFPPRFSGRQFPNYSSELNVNALELEDSALYLCASSPLGARNHEQYFGPGTRLTVT.

The table lists this clonotype with a few counts. The chain has TRBV12-3 or TRBV12-4 and TRBJ1-4; a weak D match, TRBD1 (6 bases). V shed 5 bases and J shed 2 bases, with 12 bases lying between them. The CDR3 has 15 residues. CDR3 residues: CASSPSGATNEKLFF. Here the CDR3 DNA reads TGTGCCAGCAGTCCTTCAGGGGCGACTAATGAAAAACTGTTTTTT.